This TCR beta chain was retrieved from a study of immune evolution from preneoplasia to lung adenocarcinoma. Overall study context: HLA loss of heterozygosity: about 7% AIS, about 15% MIA, roughly 35% ADC, none AAH.

Patients had resection in Japan or China between about 2013 and 2018. In the case of this clone: Its target is unknown.

V lost 3 bases and J lost 0, with 7 bases in between. This CDR3 has 14 amino acids. Germline V lookup: CDR1 SGDLS, CDR2 YYNGEE. Here immunoSEQ multiplex PCR was the method, and the copy in TCRdb shows in-frame clones only, minus some. This sample has over 5,500 clones; around 80% occur once, and the top ten carry 3% to 4%. Regarding the study as a whole: Later-stage lesions appeared to have more T cells, more diversity, less clonality. Top clone frequencies peaked in normal lung, apparently declining through invasive adenocarcinoma.

This receptor was identified in a person in their sixties or seventies with lung adenocarcinoma. Material for sequencing was FFPE invasive lung adenocarcinoma tissue. The chain combines TRBV9 with TRBJ1-3; D remains unclear. In nucleotides, the CDR3 is TGTGCCAGCAGCGCGACATACTCTGGAAACACCATATATTTT. Translated, it gives CASSATYSGNTIYF. The full variable domain, completed using reference TRBV9 and TRBJ1-3, is DSGVTQTPKHLITATGQRVTLRCSPRSGDLSVYWYQQSLDQGLQFLIQYYNGEERAKGNILERFSAQQFPDLHSELNLSSLELGDSALYFCASSATYSGNTIYFGEGSWLTVV.